This is a list of T cell receptor beta chains from one sample in a study of Ad26.COV2.S vaccination and SARS-CoV-2 variants. Sequencing used immunoSEQ multiplex PCR; TCRdb keeps in-frame clones, though not all of them. The data show about 94,000 clones, approximately 77% seen once. Sequenced here: peripheral blood, sampled after recovery from COVID-19. All receptors come from a human donor who had recovered from COVID-19. The CDR3 runs from the conserved cysteine through the conserved F or W. A D gene is named only where the DNA matches it firmly. The size field is filled for only some rows; it gives once, few, many or a size class.

TGTGCCAGCAGTATAGGGGGACGGAAGGGACTAGCGGGAGGGCCGAATCCTCTGGCCTACGAGCAGTACTTC CASSIGGRKGLAGGPNPLAYEQYF TRBV11-2 TRBD2 TRBJ2-7 NA
TGTGCCAGCAGCCTAAGGACAGGGGGTTCCATGCGGGCCACAGATACGCAGTATTTT CASSLRTGGSMRATDTQYF TRBV7-2 TRBD1 TRBJ2-3 NA
TGTGCCACCAGTGACCCTAGCGGGAGGGCCGAGGATGAGCAGTTCTTC CATSDPSGRAEDEQFF TRBV24-1 TRBD2 TRBJ2-1 once
TGTGCCAGCAGCTTGGCTTCCGGGGGGTCCTACGAGCAGTACTTC CASSLASGGSYEQYF TRBV5-4 TRBD2 TRBJ2-7 few
TGCGCCAGCAGCCAAGATTTGGCGGGAGGGCTCTACAATGAGCAGTTCTTC CASSQDLAGGLYNEQFF TRBV4-3 TRBD2 TRBJ2-1 NA
TGTGCCAGCAGCTTGGGGCAGGGGACGAATGAGCAGTTCTTC CASSLGQGTNEQFF TRBV11-3 NA TRBJ2-1 NA
TGTGCCAGCTCACCAAGGACCTCGAGCTCCTATAATTCACCCCTCCACTTT CASSPRTSSSYNSPLHF TRBV18 NA TRBJ1-6 NA
TGTGCCAGCAGCCCCACGGGGGGCCTAAATCAGCCCCAGCATTTT CASSPTGGLNQPQHF TRBV3-1/TRBV3-2 NA TRBJ1-5 NA
TGCAGCATCCAGGGGGACCCGGGACAGGGGATCACAGATACGCAGTATTTT CSIQGDPGQGITDTQYF TRBV29-1 TRBD1 TRBJ2-3 once
TGTGCCAGCAGTCGACAGGGAGCTGGGGCCAACGTCCTGACTTTC CASSRQGAGANVLTF TRBV2 TRBD1 TRBJ2-6 NA
TGTGCCAGTCAAAGGGGCGATAGCTCCTACGAGCAGTACTTC CASQRGDSSYEQYF TRBV11-3 NA TRBJ2-7 NA
TGTGCCAGCAGTTACGGACAGGGAAATTCACCCCTCCACTTT CASSYGQGNSPLHF TRBV6-5 TRBD1 TRBJ1-6 once
TGTGCCACCAGTGATTCAGAGGATCCCCAGCATTTT CATSDSEDPQHF TRBV24-1 NA TRBJ1-5 NA
TGTGCCAGCAGCCATGACGGTGATAGAAGGACAGATACGCAGTATTTT CASSHDGDRRTDTQYF TRBV3-1/TRBV3-2 NA TRBJ2-3 NA
TGTGCCAGCAGTCGACCGATGAACACTGAAGCTTTCTTT CASSRPMNTEAFF TRBV28 NA TRBJ1-1 NA
TGTGCCAGCGGCGACACCTTTAATTCACCCCTCCACTTT CASGDTFNSPLHF TRBV9 NA TRBJ1-6 NA
TGTGCCAGCAGTGGGGAGGGGAGCTCTGGGGCCAACGTCCTGACTTTC CASSGEGSSGANVLTF TRBV21-1 NA TRBJ2-6 NA
TGCGCCAGCAGCCATTCGACAAGGGGGAAGTCAGATACGCAGTATTTT CASSHSTRGKSDTQYF TRBV4-3 NA TRBJ2-3 NA
TGTGCCAGCAGTTTATGTCGGGAGTATAGCTCTGGAAACACCATATATTTT CASSLCREYSSGNTIYF TRBV27 NA TRBJ1-3 NA
TGTGCCAGCAGCTTGGAGACTAGCGGGAGTGTTCTTGAGAACAATGAGCAGTTCTTC CASSLETSGSVLENNEQFF TRBV5-6 TRBD2 TRBJ2-1 NA
TGTGCCAGCAGTTTAGGGCGACAGACCATATATTTT CASSLGRQTIYF TRBV27 NA TRBJ1-3 NA
TGTGCCAGCAGCTTAGGGACAGGCGAATCACCCCTCCACTTT CASSLGTGESPLHF TRBV7-9 TRBD1 TRBJ1-6 NA
TGTGCCAGCAGCTTAGGCCCAGGGATGAACACTGAAGCTTTCTTT CASSLGPGMNTEAFF TRBV7-8 NA TRBJ1-1 NA
TGTGCCAGCTCGAGAGTCTTTAATGCAGGAGACTCTGGAAACACCATATATTTT CASSRVFNAGDSGNTIYF TRBV18 NA TRBJ1-3 NA
TGTGCCAGCAGCTCGGGACGGCGGGGAGAGACCCAGTACTTC CASSSGRRGETQYF TRBV5-4 NA TRBJ2-5 once
TGTGCCAGCAGCCAAGATGGGGGACTGAACACTGAAGCTTTCTTT CASSQDGGLNTEAFF TRBV4-2 NA TRBJ1-1 NA
TGTGCCAGCAGCACCGGACTAGTCGAAGATACGCAGTATTTT CASSTGLVEDTQYF TRBV7-8 TRBD2 TRBJ2-3 NA
TGTGCCAGCAGTGGGGGGACTAGCGGGAGCCAGGCCGGGGAGCTGTTTTTT CASSGGTSGSQAGELFF TRBV6-1 TRBD2 TRBJ2-2 NA
TGTGCCAGCAGCTTAAGGCAGACGGACGAGCAGTACTTC CASSLRQTDEQYF TRBV7-9 NA TRBJ2-7 few
TGTGCCATCAGTGGACAGGGGGCGTTCAATGAGCAGTTCTTC CAISGQGAFNEQFF TRBV10-3 TRBD1 TRBJ2-1 NA
TGTGCCAGCAGTTCGCGACAGGTACTATCCTACAATGAGCAGTTCTTC CASSSRQVLSYNEQFF TRBV6-5 NA TRBJ2-1 NA
TGTGCCACCAGTGACCACGGACTAATAGAGACCCAGTACTTC CATSDHGLIETQYF TRBV24-1 NA TRBJ2-5 NA
TGTGCCAGCAGCGTAGCCGGAGGGGCCAAAAACATTCAGTACTTC CASSVAGGAKNIQYF TRBV9 NA TRBJ2-4 few
TGTGCCAGCAGTTTGGTTCAATGGGGGTATGGCTACACCTTC CASSLVQWGYGYTF TRBV28 NA TRBJ1-2 once
TGTGCCACAAGGGCCCGGGACACATCATTTTCAACTAATGAAAAACTGTTTTTT CATRARDTSFSTNEKLFF TRBV19 NA TRBJ1-4 NA
TGTGCCAGCAGTCCGATAATCGGCACAGATACGCAGTATTTT CASSPIIGTDTQYF TRBV6-5 NA TRBJ2-3 NA
TGTGCCACCAGTGACCGTGGGACAGCTAACTATGGCTACACCTTC CATSDRGTANYGYTF TRBV24-1 TRBD1 TRBJ1-2 NA
TGTGCCAGCAGGTACCGGGACAAAGTCTCGGGCGAGCAGTACTTC CASRYRDKVSGEQYF TRBV6-2/TRBV6-3 NA TRBJ2-7 NA
TGCGCCAGCAGTCAAGCCGACAGGGGCGGGAATTCACCCCTCCACTTT CASSQADRGGNSPLHF TRBV23-1 TRBD1 TRBJ1-6 NA
TGTGCCAGCAGTTTCTATAGAACAGCTGAAGCTTTCTTT CASSFYRTAEAFF TRBV27 NA TRBJ1-1 NA